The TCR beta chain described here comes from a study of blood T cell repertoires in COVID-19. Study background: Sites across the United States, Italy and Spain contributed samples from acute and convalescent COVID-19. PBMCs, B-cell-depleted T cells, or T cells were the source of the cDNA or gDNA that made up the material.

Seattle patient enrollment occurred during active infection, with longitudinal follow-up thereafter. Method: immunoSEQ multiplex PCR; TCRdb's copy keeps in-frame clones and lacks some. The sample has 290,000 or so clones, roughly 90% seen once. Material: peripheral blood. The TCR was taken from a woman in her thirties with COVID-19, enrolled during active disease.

The CDR3 loop is CASSLGGTGQGARLAFF. The CDR3 DNA sequence: TGTGCCAGCAGCTTAGGGGGCACGGGACAGGGGGCCCGGCTGGCTTTCTTT. The genes are TRBV11-2 and TRBJ1-1; 12 bases match TRBD1. V gave up 1 base and J gave up 11 bases; unmatched junction bases: 14. This CDR3 comprises 17 residues. Germline V CDR1 and CDR2: SGHAT, FQNNGV.